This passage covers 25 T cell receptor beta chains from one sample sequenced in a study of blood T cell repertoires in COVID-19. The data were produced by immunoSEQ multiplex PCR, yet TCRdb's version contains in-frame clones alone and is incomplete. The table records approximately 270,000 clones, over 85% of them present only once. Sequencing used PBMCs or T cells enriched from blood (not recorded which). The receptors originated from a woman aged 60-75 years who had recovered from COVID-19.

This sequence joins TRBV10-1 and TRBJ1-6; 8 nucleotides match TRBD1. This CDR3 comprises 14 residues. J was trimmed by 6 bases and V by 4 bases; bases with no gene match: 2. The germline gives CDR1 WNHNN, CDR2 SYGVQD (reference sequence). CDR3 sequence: CASSVDRGNSPLHF. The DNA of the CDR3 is TGCGCCAGCAGTGTAGACAGGGGTAATTCACCCCTCCACTTT.

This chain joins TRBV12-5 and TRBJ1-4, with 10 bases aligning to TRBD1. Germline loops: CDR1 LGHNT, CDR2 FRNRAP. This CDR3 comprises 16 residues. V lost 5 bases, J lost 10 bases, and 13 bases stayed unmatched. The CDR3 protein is CASGPQNETGGGKLFF. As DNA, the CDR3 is TGTGCTAGTGGTCCACAGAACGAGACAGGGGGCGGAAAACTGTTTTTT.

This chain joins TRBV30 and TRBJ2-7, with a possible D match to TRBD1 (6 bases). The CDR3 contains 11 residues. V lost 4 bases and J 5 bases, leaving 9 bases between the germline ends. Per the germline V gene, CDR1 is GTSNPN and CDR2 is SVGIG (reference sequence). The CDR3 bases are TGTGCCTGGATTGGGGGCCACGAGCAGTACTTC. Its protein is CAWIGGHEQYF.

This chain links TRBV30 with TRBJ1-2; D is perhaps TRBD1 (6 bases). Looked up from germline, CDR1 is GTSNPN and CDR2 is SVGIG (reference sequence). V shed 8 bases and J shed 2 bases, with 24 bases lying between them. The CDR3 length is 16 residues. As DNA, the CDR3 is TGTGCCGCCGACGGACGAGACGACAGGCGGAACTATGGCTACACCTTC. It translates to CAADGRDDRRNYGYTF.

The CDR3 loop reads CASSYPQGAGTGELFF. In nucleotides, the CDR3 is TGTGCCAGCAGTTACCCCCAGGGGGCGGGCACCGGGGAGCTGTTTTTT. The chain combines TRBV6-5 with TRBJ2-2, with 8 nucleotides matching TRBD1. The CDR3 contains 16 residues. CDR1 is MNHEY and CDR2 is SVGAGI in the germline V gene. J gave up 4 bases and V 2 bases, and 6 bases lay outside the gene matches.

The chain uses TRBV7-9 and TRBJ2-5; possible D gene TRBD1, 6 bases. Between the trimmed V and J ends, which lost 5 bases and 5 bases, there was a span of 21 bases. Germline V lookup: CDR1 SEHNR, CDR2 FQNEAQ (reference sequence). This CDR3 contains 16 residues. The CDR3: CASSPRGLAARETQYF. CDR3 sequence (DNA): TGTGCCAGCAGCCCTAGGGGGTTGGCCGCACGGGAGACCCAGTACTTC. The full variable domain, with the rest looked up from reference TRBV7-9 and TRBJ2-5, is DTGVSQNPRHKITKRGQNVTFRCDPISEHNRLYWYRQTLGQGPEFLTYFQNEAQLEKSRLLSDRFSAERPKGSFSTLEIQRTEQGDSAMYLCASSPRGLAARETQYFGPGTRLLVL.

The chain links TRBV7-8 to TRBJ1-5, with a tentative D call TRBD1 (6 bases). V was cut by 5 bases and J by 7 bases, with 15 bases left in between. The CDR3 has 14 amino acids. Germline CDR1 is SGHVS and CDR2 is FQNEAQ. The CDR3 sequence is CASSPEGGGQPQHF. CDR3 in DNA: TGTGCCAGCAGCCCCGAAGGGGGGGGCCAGCCCCAGCATTTT.

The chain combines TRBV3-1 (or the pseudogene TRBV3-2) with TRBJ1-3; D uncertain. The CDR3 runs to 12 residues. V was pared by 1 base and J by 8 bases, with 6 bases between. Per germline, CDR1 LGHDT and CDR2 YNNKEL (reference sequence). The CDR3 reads CASSQARDTIYF. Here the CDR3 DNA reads TGTGCCAGCAGCCAAGCACGAGACACCATATATTTT.

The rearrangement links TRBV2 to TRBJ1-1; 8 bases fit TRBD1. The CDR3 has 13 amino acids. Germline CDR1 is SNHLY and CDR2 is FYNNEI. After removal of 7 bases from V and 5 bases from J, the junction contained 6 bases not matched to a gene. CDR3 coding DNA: TGTGCCAGCAATTCACAGGGGGATACTGAAGCTTTCTTT. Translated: CASNSQGDTEAFF. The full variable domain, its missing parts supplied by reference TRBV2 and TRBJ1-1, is EPEVTQTPSHQVTQMGQEVILRCVPISNHLYFYWYRQILGQKVEFLVSFYNNEISEKSEIFDDQFSVERPDGSNFTLKIRSTKLEDSAMYFCASNSQGDTEAFFGQGTRLTVV.

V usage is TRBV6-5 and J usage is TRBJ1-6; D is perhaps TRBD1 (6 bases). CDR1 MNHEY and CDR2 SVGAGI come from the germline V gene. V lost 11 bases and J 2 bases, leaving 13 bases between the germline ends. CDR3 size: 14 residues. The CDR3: CACQDSAYNSPLHF. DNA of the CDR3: TGTGCCTGCCAGGACAGTGCCTATAATTCACCCCTCCACTTT.

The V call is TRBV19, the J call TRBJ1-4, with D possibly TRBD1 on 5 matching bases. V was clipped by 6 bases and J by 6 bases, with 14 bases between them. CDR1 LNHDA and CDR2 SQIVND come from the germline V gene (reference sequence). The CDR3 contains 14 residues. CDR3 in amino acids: CASRTTAKDEKLFF. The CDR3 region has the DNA TGTGCCAGTAGGACGACAGCGAAAGATGAAAAACTGTTTTTT. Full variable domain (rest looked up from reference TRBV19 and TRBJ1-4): DGGITQSPKYLFRKEGQNVTLSCEQNLNHDAMYWYRQDPGQGLRLIYYSQIVNDFQKGDIAEGYSVSREKKESFPLTVTSAQKNPTAFYLCASRTTAKDEKLFFGSGTQLSVL.

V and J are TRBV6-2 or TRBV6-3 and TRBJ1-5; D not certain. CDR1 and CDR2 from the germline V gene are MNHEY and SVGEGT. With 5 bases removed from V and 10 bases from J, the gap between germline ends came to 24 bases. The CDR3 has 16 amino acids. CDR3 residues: CASSLDPSGPSGPQHF. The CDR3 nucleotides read TGTGCCAGCAGTCTCGATCCATCTGGGCCTTCGGGACCCCAGCATTTT.

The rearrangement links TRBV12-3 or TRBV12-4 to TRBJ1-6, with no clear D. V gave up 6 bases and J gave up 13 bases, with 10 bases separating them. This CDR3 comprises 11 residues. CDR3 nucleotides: TGTGCCAGCAGCTCTCCCTTTCCCCTCCACTTT. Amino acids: CASSSPFPLHF.

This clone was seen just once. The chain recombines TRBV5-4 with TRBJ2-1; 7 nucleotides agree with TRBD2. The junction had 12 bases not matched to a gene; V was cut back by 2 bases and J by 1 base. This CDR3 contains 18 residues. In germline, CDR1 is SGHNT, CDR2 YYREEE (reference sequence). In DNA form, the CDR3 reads TGTGCCAGCAGCTTAGCGGGATCTGAGTTCTTGTCCTACAATGAGCAGTTCTTC. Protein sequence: CASSLAGSEFLSYNEQFF.

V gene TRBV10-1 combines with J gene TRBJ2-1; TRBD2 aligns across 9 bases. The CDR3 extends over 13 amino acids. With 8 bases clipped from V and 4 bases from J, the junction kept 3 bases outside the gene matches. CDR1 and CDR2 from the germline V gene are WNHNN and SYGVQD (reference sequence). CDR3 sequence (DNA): TGCGCCAGCGTTAGCGGGAGTTACAATGAGCAGTTCTTC. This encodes CASVSGSYNEQFF.

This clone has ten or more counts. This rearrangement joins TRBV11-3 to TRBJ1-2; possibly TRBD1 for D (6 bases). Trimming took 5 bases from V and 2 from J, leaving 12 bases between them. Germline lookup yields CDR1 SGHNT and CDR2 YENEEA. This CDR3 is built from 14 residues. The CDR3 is CASSATGGNYGYTF. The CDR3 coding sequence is TGTGCCAGCAGCGCGACAGGTGGAAACTATGGCTACACCTTC.

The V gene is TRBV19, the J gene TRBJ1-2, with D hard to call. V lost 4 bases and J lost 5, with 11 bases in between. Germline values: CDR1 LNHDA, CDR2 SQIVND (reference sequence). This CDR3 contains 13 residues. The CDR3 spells CASSNGRLYGYTF. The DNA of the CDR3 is TGTGCCAGTAGTAACGGCAGGCTTTATGGCTACACCTTC.

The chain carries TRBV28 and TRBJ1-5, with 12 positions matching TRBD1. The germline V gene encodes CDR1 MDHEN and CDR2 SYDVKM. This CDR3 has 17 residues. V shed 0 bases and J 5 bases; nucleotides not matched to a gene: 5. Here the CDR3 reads CASSLWRGTGGDQPQHF. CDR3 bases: TGTGCCAGCAGTTTATGGAGGGGGACAGGGGGCGATCAGCCCCAGCATTTT.

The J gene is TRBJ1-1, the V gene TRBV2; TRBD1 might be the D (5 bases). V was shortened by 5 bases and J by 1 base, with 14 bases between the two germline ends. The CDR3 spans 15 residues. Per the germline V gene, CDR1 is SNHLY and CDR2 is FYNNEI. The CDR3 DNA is TGTGCCAGCAGTTCCCAGGACACTACGAACACTGAAGCTTTCTTT. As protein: CASSSQDTTNTEAFF.

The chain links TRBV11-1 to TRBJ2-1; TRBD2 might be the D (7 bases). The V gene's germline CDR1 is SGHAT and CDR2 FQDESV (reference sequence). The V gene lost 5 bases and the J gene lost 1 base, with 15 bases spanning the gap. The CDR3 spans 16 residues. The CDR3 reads CASSLLGGESYNEQFF. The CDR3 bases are TGTGCCAGCAGCCTCCTAGGGGGGGAGTCCTACAATGAGCAGTTCTTC.

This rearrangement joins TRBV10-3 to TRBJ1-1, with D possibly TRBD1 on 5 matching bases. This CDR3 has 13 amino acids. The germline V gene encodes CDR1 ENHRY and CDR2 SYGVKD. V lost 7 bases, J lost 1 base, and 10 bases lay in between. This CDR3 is CAITLTANTEAFF. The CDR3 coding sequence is TGTGCCATCACTTTGACAGCGAACACTGAAGCTTTCTTT.

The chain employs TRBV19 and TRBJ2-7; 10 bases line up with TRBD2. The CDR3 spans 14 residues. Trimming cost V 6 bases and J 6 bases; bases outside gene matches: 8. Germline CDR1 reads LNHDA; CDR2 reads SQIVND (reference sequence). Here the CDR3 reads CASSPSGSRIEQYF. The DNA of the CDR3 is TGTGCCAGTAGCCCTAGCGGGAGCCGGATCGAGCAGTACTTC.

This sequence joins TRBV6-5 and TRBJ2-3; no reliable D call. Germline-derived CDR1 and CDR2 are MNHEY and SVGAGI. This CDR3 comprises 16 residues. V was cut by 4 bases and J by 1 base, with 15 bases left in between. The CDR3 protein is CASSSPGLLGTDTQYF. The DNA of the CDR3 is TGTGCCAGCAGTTCTCCAGGCCTGCTTGGCACAGATACGCAGTATTTT.

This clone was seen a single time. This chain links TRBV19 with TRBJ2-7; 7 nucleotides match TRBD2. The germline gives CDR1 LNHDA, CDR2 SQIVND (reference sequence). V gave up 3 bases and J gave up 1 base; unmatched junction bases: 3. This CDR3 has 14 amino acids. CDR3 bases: TGTGCCAGTAGTATCCTCGGGGGGTCCTACGAGCAGTACTTC. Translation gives CASSILGGSYEQYF.

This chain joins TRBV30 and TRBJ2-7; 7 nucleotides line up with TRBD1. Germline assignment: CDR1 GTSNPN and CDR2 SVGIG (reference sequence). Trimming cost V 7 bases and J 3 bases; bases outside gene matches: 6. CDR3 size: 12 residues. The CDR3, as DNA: TGTGCCTTTCGGGACAGAGGCTACGAGCAGTACTTC. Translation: CAFRDRGYEQYF.